This paragraph reports one T cell receptor (beta chain). In its sample, this clone was seen a few times. Its antigen remains unidentified. No base quality information exists; no much larger clone differs at one position. This record belongs to a study of T cell responses to AZD1222 COVID-19 vaccine listed by TCRdb under 2021. About the investigation overall: TCR sequencing was performed for roughly 250 trial participants, of whom around 200 were given two doses of AZD1222 and around 26 were given two doses of MenACWY control vaccine. Trial participants were enrolled by age into 18-55, 56-69 and 70-plus year subgroups, with about 150, 27 and 61 TCR-sequenced participants respectively. The study at large found these results: Because no day 14 peak-response samples were available, repertoires were characterized only after the peak T cell response. Participants were mostly white British and included more females than males, and it was suggested by the authors that clonal diversity may have been underestimated. Reportedly, almost half of the unique spike-specific TCRs recognized epitopes lying outside the regions that are mutated in the B.1.351 and B.1.1.7 variants. Conclusions about previously exposed vaccinees were limited because only six AZD1222 recipients were SARS-CoV-2 seropositive at baseline. Spike-specific TCR breadth and depth rose significantly after two AZD1222 doses compared with day 0 and with MenACWY recipients. The vaccine-associated CD4 TCRs covered the entire spike protein, and the dominant responses fell in regions 160-218 and 743-854. In the small 56-69-year group, the increase in depth fell short of significance, most likely because of low power.

What this sample's time point label stands for: about 28 days (+/-7) after the second vaccine dose. Because spike-specific TCR depth and breadth did not differ between the two schedules, AZD1222 recipients who got a second dose at roughly 4 weeks were pooled with those who got a second dose at roughly 12 weeks. Vaccinee samples came from UK trials COV001 and COV002, including a single-blind randomized controlled phase 2/3 trial of AZD1222 (ChAdOx1 nCoV-19) in healthy adults. For TCRbeta chain sequencing, PBMC samples were collected from trial participants at day 0 and at day 28 after the second dose. The CDR3 regions of human TCRbeta chains were analyzed by immunosequencing. For the original study's pipeline: Repertoire TCRs were checked for matches against a reference library of SARS-CoV-2-specific TCRs that had been generated using the MIRA antigen-specificity platform. Breadth meant the fraction of unique TCRs that were SARS-CoV-2-associated, whereas depth meant the fraction of total T cells that were SARS-CoV-2-associated. Using the MIRA data, every spike-specific TCR was mapped to the spike region that the TCR reacted to and assigned to either a CD4 or a CD8 class. Log10-transformed breadth and depth values were compared by one-way ANOVA with Sidak's multiple comparisons tests. Here the immuneACCESS table is served through TCRdb, limited to in-frame sequences with V and J called. Missing clones are a known gap in these copies; in checked studies unresolved V genes cover under half, and the rest lacks a known reason. V, J and clone size are taken as reported in that table, and D and trimming were inferred from the DNA itself. This sample gives some 150,000 clones in total; over 70% of them show up just once. Roughly 9.1% of the sample comes from the top ten.

Sequenced here: peripheral blood, sampled 28 days after the second AZD1222 dose. The TCR was taken from an adult who received the AZD1222 COVID-19 vaccine.

The bases read TGTGCCAGCAGCTTTAGAGTAGACTCTGGAAACACCATATATTTT. Protein translation: CASSFRVDSGNTIYF. The rearranged segments are TRBV7-2 and TRBJ1-3, with no D gene named confidently. The germline V gene supplies CDR1 SGHTA and CDR2 FQGNSA. V and J lose 3 bases and 0 bases, and a span of 9 bases separates them. The CDR3 holds 15 amino acids from the cysteine to the phenylalanine. CDR3 DNA only is kept here, 45 bases in frame from base 1.